These T cell receptor beta chains were read from a single sample in a study of T cells after yellow fever vaccination. TCRdb passed the 5' RACE reads through MiXCR, listing each CDR3 protein once. The table records about 430,000 distinct CDR3 sequences, approximately 18% of them present only once. The sequenced sample was PBMCs, obtained before the yellow fever booster vaccination. The receptors shown here come from a young man who received the YFV17D yellow fever vaccine. Each CDR3 is given with its conserved first and last residue.

V	J	CDR3
TRBV20-1	TRBJ1-2	CSAIIRDKGYGYTF
TRBV7-2	TRBJ2-3	CASSLLAGGTTDTQYF
TRBV7-9	TRBJ1-1	CASSLTATGDSYTEAFF
TRBV7-9	TRBJ2-5	CASSSRQGFRETQYF
TRBV6-2/TRBV6-3	TRBJ2-1	CASTPSGTEQFF
TRBV7-6	TRBJ2-3	CASSFWTGSGTDTQYF
TRBV20-1	TRBJ1-1	CSEGQGNTEAFF
TRBV20-1	TRBJ1-1	CSTGTIQMDTEAFF
TRBV5-4	TRBJ2-7	CASSLAGAVYEQYF
TRBV28	TRBJ2-1	CASHSGPYSYNEQFF
TRBV12-3/TRBV12-4	TRBJ2-1	CASTLQGFNNEQFF
TRBV7-2	TRBJ2-1	CASSFGGARSYNEQFF
TRBV5-1	TRBJ1-1	CASSQGTLGTEAFF
TRBV30	TRBJ1-2	CAWIPGGYYGYTF
TRBV10-3	TRBJ2-3	CAISLRESTDTQYF
TRBV12-3/TRBV12-4	TRBJ2-1	CASSTQPRSSYNEQFF